What follows is one T cell receptor (beta chain) and its context. The antigen is unknown. At one end, the junction sequence differs from germline, possibly due to a read error. This entry belongs to a study of cytomegalovirus exposure and HLA in healthy donors. PCR used 60 Vbeta primers and 13 Jbeta primers. The data were produced by immunoSEQ multiplex PCR, yet TCRdb's version contains in-frame clones alone and is incomplete. This repertoire shows 150,000 to 200,000 clones, about 71% found once; its top ten account for 2.8%. Study-wide results and limits: Reportedly, diagnosis of cytomegalovirus status by the classifier showed high specificity and sensitivity. Later work found most CMV-associated TCR beta chains apparently HLA-restricted. Sequence variants that were highly shared formed a cluster that was likely a sequencing artifact. Later analysis identified a missense DCLRE1C variant that was linked to TCR beta V- and J-gene trimming.

This CDR3 is 14 amino acids long. Looked up from germline, CDR1 is SGHDT and CDR2 is YYEEEE. The V call is TRBV5-6, the J call TRBJ1-2; 7 nucleotides agree with TRBD1. The receptor was derived from a woman aged 40 to 50 in good health and CMV-seropositive. The specimen sequenced was PBMCs. The CDR3 DNA reads TGTGCCAGCAGCCCAGGGGACAGTCTCTATGGCTACCCCTTC. Translating it yields CASSPGDSLYGYPF. Combining the CDR3 with reference TRBV5-6 and TRBJ1-2 gives the whole variable domain DAGVTQSPTHLIKTRGQQVTLRCSPKSGHDTVSWYQQALGQGPQFIFQYYEEEERQRGNFPDRFSGHQFPNYSSELNVNALLLGDSALYLCASSPGDSLYGYPFGSGTRLTVV.